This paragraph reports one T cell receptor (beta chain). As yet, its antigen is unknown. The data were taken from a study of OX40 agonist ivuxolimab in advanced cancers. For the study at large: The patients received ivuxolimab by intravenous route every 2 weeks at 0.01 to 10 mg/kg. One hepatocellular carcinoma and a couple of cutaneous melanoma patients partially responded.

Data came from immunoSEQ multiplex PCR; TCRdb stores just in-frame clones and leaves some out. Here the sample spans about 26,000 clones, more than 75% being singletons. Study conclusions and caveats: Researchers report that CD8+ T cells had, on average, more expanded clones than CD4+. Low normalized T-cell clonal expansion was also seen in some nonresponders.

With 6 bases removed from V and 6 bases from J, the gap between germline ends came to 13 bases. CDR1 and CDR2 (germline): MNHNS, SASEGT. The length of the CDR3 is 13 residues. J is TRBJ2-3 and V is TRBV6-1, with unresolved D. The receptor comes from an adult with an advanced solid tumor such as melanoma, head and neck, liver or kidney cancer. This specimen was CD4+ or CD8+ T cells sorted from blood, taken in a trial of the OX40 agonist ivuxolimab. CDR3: CASSYNVRDTQYF. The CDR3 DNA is TGTGCCAGCAGCTATAATGTTAGGGATACGCAGTATTTT.